Below, 13 T cell receptor beta chains from the same sample are listed, as sequenced in a study of blood T cell repertoires in COVID-19. Sequenced by immunoSEQ multiplex PCR; TCRdb stores in-frame clones only, minus some. The table shows a few hundred thousand clones, with around 84% occurring only once. Specimen: peripheral blood. These receptors were taken from a man between 40 and 49 years old with acute or convalescent COVID-19.

The table lists this clone with a count of one. Different DNA sequences within this sample yield the same CDR3. CDR3 nucleotide sequence: TGTGCCAGCAGTACCGGACAGGGGCTCTATGGCTACACCTTC. It codes for CASSTGQGLYGYTF. J is TRBJ1-2 and V is TRBV27; 9 nucleotides line up with TRBD1. The V gene end was trimmed by 5 bases and the J gene end by 4 bases; junction bases not matched to a gene: 5. Germline CDR1 is MNHEY and CDR2 is SMNVEV (reference sequence). This CDR3 is built from 14 residues.

This clone was observed once. The chain has TRBV3-1 (or the pseudogene TRBV3-2) and TRBJ1-1; D gene unclear. This CDR3 has 13 residues. V was pared by 8 bases and J by 5 bases, with 15 bases between. From germline, CDR1 is LGHDT and CDR2 YNNKEL (reference sequence). The CDR3 here is CASATGRRTEAFF. Here the CDR3 DNA reads TGTGCCAGCGCCACGGGGAGGAGGACTGAAGCTTTCTTT.

The V gene is TRBV4-2, the J gene TRBJ1-1; D is undetermined. Per the germline V gene, CDR1 is LGHNA and CDR2 is YNFKEQ. The V end lost 3 bases, the J end lost 4 bases, and 12 bases lay between the germline ends. CDR3 length: 14 amino acids. The CDR3 DNA reads as TGTGCCAGCAGCCAGGAGGCTTCTCCCACTGAAGCTTTCTTT. It translates to CASSQEASPTEAFF.

The chain carries TRBV4-3 and TRBJ1-3; D might be TRBD1 (5 bases). Germline CDR1 is LGHNA and CDR2 is YSLEER. Trimming left V 4 bases short and J 1 base short, with 26 bases between. The CDR3 is made up of 20 amino acids. Written as DNA, the CDR3 is TGCGCCAGCAGCCCCGCTCGGGGAGGGGTGATTGCTGGGTCTGGAAACACCATATATTTT. Its protein is CASSPARGGVIAGSGNTIYF.

The rearrangement uses TRBV28 and TRBJ1-1, with D possibly TRBD1 on 6 matching bases. Trimming removed 7 bases at V and 5 bases at J, with 14 bases between. CDR1 and CDR2 (germline): MDHEN, SYDVKM. The CDR3 is made up of 13 amino acids. The CDR3 nucleotides read TGTGCCAGCACCGTACAGGGTTGGACTGAAGCTTTCTTT. Its translation is CASTVQGWTEAFF.

Comments on this clone: Other DNA sequences in the sample encode the same CDR3. The J gene is TRBJ1-1, the V gene TRBV7-9, with D maybe TRBD1 (5 bases). CDR3 size: 12 residues. Germline values: CDR1 SEHNR, CDR2 FQNEAQ (reference sequence). Trimming took off 5 bases at V and 3 bases at J, with 7 bases between the two ends. The CDR3 sequence: CASSRGYTEAFF. CDR3 in DNA: TGTGCCAGCAGCCGGGGGTACACTGAAGCTTTCTTT.

This clone was seen more than once but under ten times. This chain links TRBV30 with TRBJ1-1; TRBD1 might be the D (5 bases). This CDR3 region has 13 residues. Trimming stripped 2 bases from V and 1 base from J, with 8 bases between. From germline, CDR1 is GTSNPN and CDR2 SVGIG (reference sequence). In nucleotides, the CDR3 is TGTGCCTGGAGTCGGGACTCGAACACTGAAGCTTTCTTT. This codes for CAWSRDSNTEAFF.

The CDR3 DNA is TGTGCCAGCAGCTGGACTAGCGGGGGACGCACAGATACGCAGTATTTT. Translating it yields CASSWTSGGRTDTQYF. The chain recombines TRBV3-1 (or the pseudogene TRBV3-2) with TRBJ2-3, with 13 bases aligning to TRBD2. Germline V gene lookup returns CDR1 LGHDT and CDR2 YNNKEL (reference sequence). The CDR3 consists of 16 residues. V was pared by 5 bases and J by 1 base, with 3 bases of the junction left unmatched.

The chain employs TRBV4-2 and TRBJ1-1, with a tentative D call TRBD1 (5 bases). The V and J ends lost 2 bases and 1 base respectively, with 8 bases between them. Germline V lookup: CDR1 LGHNA, CDR2 YNFKEQ. This CDR3 has 14 residues. Here the CDR3 reads CASSQQTANTEAFF. CDR3 nucleotide sequence: TGTGCCAGCAGCCAACAGACAGCGAACACTGAAGCTTTCTTT.

V and J are TRBV29-1 and TRBJ1-1; D perhaps matches TRBD1 (6 bases). Germline values: CDR1 SQVTM, CDR2 ANQGSEA. V lost 3 bases and J lost 1, with 9 bases in between. This CDR3 spans 13 amino acids. CDR3 DNA sequence: TGCAGCGTTGACAGGGGCGGGAACACTGAAGCTTTCTTT. Its translation is CSVDRGGNTEAFF.

The chain is built from TRBV28 and TRBJ1-5, with D hard to call. The CDR3 has 12 residues. Trimming removed 3 bases at V and 4 bases at J, with 4 bases between. In germline, CDR1 is MDHEN, CDR2 SYDVKM. CDR3 loop: CASSFLNQPQHF. For the CDR3, the DNA is TGTGCCAGCAGTTTCCTAAATCAGCCCCAGCATTTT.

The chain employs TRBV18 and TRBJ2-5; 7 bases match TRBD2. The germline gives CDR1 KGHSH, CDR2 LQKENI. CDR3 length: 15 residues. Trimming at V came to 4 bases and at J to 4 bases, leaving 9 bases not matched to a gene. The CDR3 DNA sequence: TGTGCCAGCTCACTCATTCCGGGACTAAGAGAGACCCAGTACTTC. This sequence encodes CASSLIPGLRETQYF.

The rearrangement uses TRBV5-1 and TRBJ1-1; TRBD1 agrees at 8 bases. Germline CDR1 and CDR2: SGHRS and YFSETQ. Losses at the gene ends were 7 bases for V and 4 bases for J; bases not matched to a gene: 9. The CDR3 length is 14 residues. The CDR3 nucleotides are TGCGCCAGCGGGCCACAGGGGGTCGGCACTGAAGCTTTCTTT. As protein: CASGPQGVGTEAFF. The variable domain in full, completed from reference TRBV5-1 and TRBJ1-1, reads KAGVTQTPRYLIKTRGQQVTLSCSPISGHRSVSWYQQTPGQGLQFLFEYFSETQRNKGNFPGRFSGRQFSNSRSEMNVSTLELGDSALYLCASGPQGVGTEAFFGQGTRLTVV.